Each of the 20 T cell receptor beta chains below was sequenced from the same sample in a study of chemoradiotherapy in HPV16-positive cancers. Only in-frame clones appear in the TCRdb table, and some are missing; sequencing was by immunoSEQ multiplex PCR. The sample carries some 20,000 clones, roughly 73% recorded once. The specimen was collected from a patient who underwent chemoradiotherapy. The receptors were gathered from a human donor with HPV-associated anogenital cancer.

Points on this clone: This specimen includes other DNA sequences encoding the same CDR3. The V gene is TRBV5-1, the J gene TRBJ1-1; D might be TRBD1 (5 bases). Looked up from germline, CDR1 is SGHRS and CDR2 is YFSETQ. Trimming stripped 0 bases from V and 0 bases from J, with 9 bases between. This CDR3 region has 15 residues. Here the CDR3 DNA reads TGCGCCAGCAGCTTGGAGGGGACCGTGAACACTGAAGCTTTCTTT. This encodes CASSLEGTVNTEAFF.

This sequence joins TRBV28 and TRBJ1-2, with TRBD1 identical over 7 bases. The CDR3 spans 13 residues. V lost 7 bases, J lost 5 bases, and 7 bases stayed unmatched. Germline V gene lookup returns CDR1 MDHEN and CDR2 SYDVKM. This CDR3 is CASISPGGYGYTF. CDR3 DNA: TGTGCCAGCATAAGCCCAGGGGGGTATGGCTACACCTTC.

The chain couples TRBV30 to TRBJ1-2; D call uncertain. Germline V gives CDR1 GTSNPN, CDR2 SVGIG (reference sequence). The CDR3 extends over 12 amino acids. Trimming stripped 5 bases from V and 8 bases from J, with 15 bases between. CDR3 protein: CAWSPARGGYTF. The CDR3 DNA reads TGTGCCTGGTCACCTGCCAGAGGCGGCTACACCTTC.

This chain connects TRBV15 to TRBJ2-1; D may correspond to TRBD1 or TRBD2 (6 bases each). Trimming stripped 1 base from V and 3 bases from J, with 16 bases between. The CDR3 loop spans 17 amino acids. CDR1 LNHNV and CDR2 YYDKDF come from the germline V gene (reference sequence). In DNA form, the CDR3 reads TGTGCCACCAGCAGAGTTACCGGAGGGGGGTTCTACAATGAGCAGTTCTTC. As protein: CATSRVTGGGFYNEQFF.

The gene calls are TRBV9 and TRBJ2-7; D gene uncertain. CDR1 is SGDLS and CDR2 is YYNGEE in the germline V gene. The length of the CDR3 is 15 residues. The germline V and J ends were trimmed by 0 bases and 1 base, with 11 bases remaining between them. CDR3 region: CASSVGGIGSYEQYF. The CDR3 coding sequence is TGTGCCAGCAGCGTAGGGGGAATTGGGTCCTACGAGCAGTACTTC.

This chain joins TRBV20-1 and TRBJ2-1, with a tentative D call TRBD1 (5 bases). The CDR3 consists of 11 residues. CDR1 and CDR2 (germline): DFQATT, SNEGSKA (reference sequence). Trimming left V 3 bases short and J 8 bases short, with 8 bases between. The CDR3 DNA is TGCAGTGCTAGTAGGGGCGATGAGCAGTTCTTC. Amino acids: CSASRGDEQFF.

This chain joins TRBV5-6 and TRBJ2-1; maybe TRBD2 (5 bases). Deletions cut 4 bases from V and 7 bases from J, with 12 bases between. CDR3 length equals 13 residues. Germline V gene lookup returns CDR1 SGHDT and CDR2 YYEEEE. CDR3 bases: TGTGCCAGCAGCCCTCCGGTAGCGAATGAGCAGTTCTTC. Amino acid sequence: CASSPPVANEQFF.

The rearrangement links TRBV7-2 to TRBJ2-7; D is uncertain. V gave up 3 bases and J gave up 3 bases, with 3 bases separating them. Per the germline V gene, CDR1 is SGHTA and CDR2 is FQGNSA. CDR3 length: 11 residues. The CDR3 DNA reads TGTGCCAGCAGCTTGGTCTACGAGCAGTACTTC. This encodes CASSLVYEQYF.

The CDR3 reads CASSLPRAGSNQPQHF. The CDR3 DNA is TGTGCCAGCAGTTTACCCCGGGCCGGTAGCAATCAGCCCCAGCATTTT. The gene calls are TRBV28 and TRBJ1-5; no firm D call. V was pared by 2 bases and J by 0 bases, with 11 bases between. This CDR3 is built from 16 residues. Germline CDR1 reads MDHEN; CDR2 reads SYDVKM.

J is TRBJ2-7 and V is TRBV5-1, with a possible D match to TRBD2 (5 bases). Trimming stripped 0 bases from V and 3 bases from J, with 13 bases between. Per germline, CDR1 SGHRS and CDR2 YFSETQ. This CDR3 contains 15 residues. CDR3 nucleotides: TGCGCCAGCAGCTTGGCCGGGGTGGCATTCTACGAGCAGTACTTC. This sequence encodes CASSLAGVAFYEQYF.

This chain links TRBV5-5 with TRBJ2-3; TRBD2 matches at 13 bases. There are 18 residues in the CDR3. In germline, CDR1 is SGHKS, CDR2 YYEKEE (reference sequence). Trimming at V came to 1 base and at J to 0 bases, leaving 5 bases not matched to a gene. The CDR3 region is CASSLRPGLAGSTDTQYF. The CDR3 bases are TGTGCCAGCAGCTTGCGACCGGGACTAGCGGGGAGCACAGATACGCAGTATTTT. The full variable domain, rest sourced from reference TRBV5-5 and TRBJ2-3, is DAGVTQSPTHLIKTRGQQVTLRCSPISGHKSVSWYQQVLGQGPQFIFQYYEKEERGRGNFPDRFSARQFPNYSSELNVNALLLGDSALYLCASSLRPGLAGSTDTQYFGPGTRLTVL.

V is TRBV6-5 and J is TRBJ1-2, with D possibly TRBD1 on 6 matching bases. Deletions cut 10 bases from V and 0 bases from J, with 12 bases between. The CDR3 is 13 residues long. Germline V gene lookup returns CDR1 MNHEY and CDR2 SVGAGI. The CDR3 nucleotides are TGTGCCACCTCAGGGGTAGCTAACTATGGCTACACCTTC. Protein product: CATSGVANYGYTF.

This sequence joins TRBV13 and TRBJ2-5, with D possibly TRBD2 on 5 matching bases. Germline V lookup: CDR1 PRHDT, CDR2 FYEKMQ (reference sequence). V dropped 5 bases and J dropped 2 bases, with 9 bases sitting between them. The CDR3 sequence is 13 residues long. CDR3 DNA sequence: TGTGCCAGCAGCAACCGGGATCAAGAGACCCAGTACTTC. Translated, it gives CASSNRDQETQYF.

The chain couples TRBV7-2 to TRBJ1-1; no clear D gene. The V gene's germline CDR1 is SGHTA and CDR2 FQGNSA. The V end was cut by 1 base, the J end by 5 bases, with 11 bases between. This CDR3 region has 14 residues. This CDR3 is CASSLENRMTEAFF. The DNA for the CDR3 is TGTGCCAGCAGCTTAGAGAACCGAATGACTGAAGCTTTCTTT. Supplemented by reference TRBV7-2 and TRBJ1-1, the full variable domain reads GAGVSQSPSNKVTEKGKDVELRCDPISGHTALYWYRQSLGQGLEFLIYFQGNSAPDKSGLPSDRFSAERTGGSVSTLTIQRTQQEDSAVYLCASSLENRMTEAFFGQGTRLTVV.

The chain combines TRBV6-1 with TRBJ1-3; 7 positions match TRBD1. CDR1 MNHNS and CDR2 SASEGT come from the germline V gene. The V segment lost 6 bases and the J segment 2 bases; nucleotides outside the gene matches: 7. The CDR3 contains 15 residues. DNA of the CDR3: TGTGCCAGCAGACTCAATCAGGGGGCTGGAAACACCATATATTTT. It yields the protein CASRLNQGAGNTIYF.

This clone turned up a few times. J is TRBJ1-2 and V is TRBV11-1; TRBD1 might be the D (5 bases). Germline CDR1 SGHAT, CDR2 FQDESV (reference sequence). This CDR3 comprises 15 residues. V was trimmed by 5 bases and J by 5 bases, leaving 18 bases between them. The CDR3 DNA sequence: TGTGCCAGCAGCCCGAGGGGTGGTGGTTCATATGGCTACACCTTC. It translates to CASSPRGGGSYGYTF.

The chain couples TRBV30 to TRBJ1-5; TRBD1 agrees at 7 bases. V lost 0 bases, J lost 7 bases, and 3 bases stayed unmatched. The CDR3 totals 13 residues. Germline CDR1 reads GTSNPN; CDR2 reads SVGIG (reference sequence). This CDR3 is CAWSVQGRQPQHF. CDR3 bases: TGTGCCTGGAGTGTACAGGGGCGGCAGCCCCAGCATTTT.

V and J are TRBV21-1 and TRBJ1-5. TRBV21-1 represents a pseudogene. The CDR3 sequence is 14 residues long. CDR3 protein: CASAVRASNQPQHF. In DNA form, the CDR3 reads TGTGCCAGCGCGGTGAGGGCGAGCAATCAGCCCCAGCATTTT.

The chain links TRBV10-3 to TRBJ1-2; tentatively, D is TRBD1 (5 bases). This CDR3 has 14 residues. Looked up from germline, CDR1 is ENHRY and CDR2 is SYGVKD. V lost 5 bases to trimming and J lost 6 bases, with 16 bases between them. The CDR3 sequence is CAISKSGGLDGYTF. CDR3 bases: TGTGCCATCAGTAAATCGGGGGGGTTGGATGGCTACACCTTC.

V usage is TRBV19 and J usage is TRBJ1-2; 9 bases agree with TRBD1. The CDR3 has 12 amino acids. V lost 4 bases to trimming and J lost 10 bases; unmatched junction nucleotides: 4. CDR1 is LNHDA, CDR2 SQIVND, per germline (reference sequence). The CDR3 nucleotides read TGTGCCAGTAGTAACCGGGACAGGGCCTACACCTTC. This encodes CASSNRDRAYTF.